This passage covers 24 T cell receptor beta chains from one sample sequenced in a study of blood T cells in healthy people across ages. Using a J-beta primer mix together with a sample-barcoded 5' primer, a second PCR was run for roughly 6 to 12 cycles. TCRdb ran MiXCR on the 5' RACE reads and lists one entry per CDR3 protein. The repertoire holds 1.4 million or so distinct CDR3 sequences, approximately 43% seen once, with about 4% in the top ten. The sequenced sample consisted of blood. These receptors originate from a young woman in good health.

The chain recombines TRBV5-1 with TRBJ2-6; 9 nucleotides agree with TRBD2. This CDR3 contains 17 residues. V lost 1 base and J lost 0; bases outside the gene matches: 2. Germline values: CDR1 SGHRS, CDR2 YFSETQ. The CDR3 DNA follows: TGCGCCAGCAGCTTGTCTAGCGGGGTCTCTGGGGCCAACGTCCTGACTTTC. It codes for CASSLSSGVSGANVLTF.

This clonotype was picked up a small number of times. This sequence joins TRBV7-9 and TRBJ1-4; 9 bases align to TRBD1. Germline V lookup: CDR1 SEHNR, CDR2 FQNEAQ (reference sequence). CDR3 length equals 14 residues. With V trimmed by 4 bases and J by 4 bases, 1 base remained unmatched. In DNA, the CDR3 is TGTGCCAGCAGCTACAGGGGGCTTAATGAAAAACTGTTTTTT. It codes for CASSYRGLNEKLFF.

This clonotype was picked up a small number of times. The chain joins TRBV20-1 to TRBJ1-4, with a tentative D call TRBD1 (5 bases). The germline V and J ends were trimmed by 6 bases and 0 bases, with 11 bases remaining between them. The CDR3 runs 14 residues. Germline V gene data show CDR1 as DFQATT and CDR2 as SNEGSKA (reference sequence). The CDR3 DNA reads as TGCAGTGCCCGGACAAGCCCAACTAATGAAAAACTGTTTTTT. Its translation: CSARTSPTNEKLFF.

The rearrangement joins TRBV20-1 to TRBJ1-2; 7 bases match TRBD1. The germline CDR1 and CDR2 sequences are DFQATT and SNEGSKA (reference sequence). CDR3 length: 13 amino acids. Unmatched junction bases numbered 5, after V lost 3 bases and J lost 4 bases. This chain's CDR3 is CSASGDRAYGYTF. For the CDR3, the DNA is TGCAGTGCTAGCGGAGACAGGGCCTATGGCTACACCTTC.

CDR3 bases: TGCAGCGCCCGTGGAGGGCTGGGCATCATGAACACTGAAGCTTTCTTT. Translated, it gives CSARGGLGIMNTEAFF. The V call is TRBV29-1, the J call TRBJ1-1; D not resolved. The V and J ends lost 7 bases and 0 bases respectively, with 21 bases between them. Per germline, CDR1 SQVTM and CDR2 ANQGSEA. The CDR3 totals 16 residues.

Worth noting for this clonotype: This may come from a read error, since a much larger clone is one base off. This chain connects TRBV7-3 to TRBJ2-1; a weak D match, TRBD2 (5 bases). The J call may be faulty, since TRBJ2-7 better matches the DNA end. The CDR3 has 15 amino acids. Looked up from germline, CDR1 is SGHTA and CDR2 is FQGTGA. The CDR3 sequence is CASSSDSSSYNEQYF. CDR3 sequence (DNA): TGTGCCAGCAGCTCGGACTCTAGCTCCTACAATGAGCAGTACTTC.

CDR3: CASRNSSMWEQYF. Written as DNA, the CDR3 is TGTGCCAGCAGAAATTCCTCCATGTGGGAGCAGTACTTC. The V and J genes are TRBV7-2 and TRBJ2-7, with unresolved D. Trimming took off 6 bases at V and 7 bases at J, with 16 bases between the two ends. The CDR3 is made up of 13 amino acids. CDR1 SGHTA and CDR2 FQGNSA come from the germline V gene.

Notes on this clonotype: A read error may explain this, as a much larger clone is one base away. The CDR3 is CASSETGGSYEQYF. As DNA, the CDR3 is TGTGCCAGCAGTGAAACAGGGGGCTCCTACGAGCAGTACTTC. The rearrangement uses TRBV2 and TRBJ2-7, with TRBD1 matching 8 bases. The junction had 0 bases not matched to a gene; V was cut back by 2 bases and J by 0 bases. The CDR3 is 14 residues long. Germline V gene sequence: CDR1 SNHLY, CDR2 FYNNEI.

In this sample, this clonotype turned up many times. The gene calls are TRBV7-2 and TRBJ2-1; D gene ambiguous. The CDR3 is made up of 13 amino acids. V lost 1 base, J lost 5 bases, and 6 bases lay in between. CDR1 is SGHTA and CDR2 is FQGNSA in the germline V gene. CDR3 in amino acids: CASSLEYDNEQFF. The CDR3 nucleotides read TGTGCCAGCAGCTTAGAGTACGACAATGAGCAGTTCTTC.

This clonotype has just a few counts. The chain has TRBV2 and TRBJ2-2; D is uncertain. The germline V gene encodes CDR1 SNHLY and CDR2 FYNNEI. The germline V and J ends were trimmed by 9 bases and 4 bases, with 6 bases remaining between them. CDR3 length: 11 amino acids. The CDR3 nucleotides read TGTGCCAGTAGGAGCACCGGGGAGCTGTTTTTT. Amino acid sequence: CASRSTGELFF.

The chain recombines TRBV11-3 with TRBJ2-3; 7 bases map to TRBD1. This CDR3 region has 15 residues. After removal of 5 bases from V and 2 bases from J, the junction contained 7 bases not matched to a gene. CDR1 and CDR2 (germline): SGHNT, YENEEA. As DNA, the CDR3 is TGTGCCAGCAGCAGGACAGGATCTCCCACAGATACGCAGTATTTT. Its protein is CASSRTGSPTDTQYF.

The J gene is TRBJ2-3, the V gene TRBV7-2, with TRBD2 matching over 9 bases. The V gene's germline CDR1 is SGHTA and CDR2 FQGNSA. The CDR3 loop spans 18 amino acids. V shed 5 bases, J shed 4 bases, and the junction held 16 bases outside the gene matches. In nucleotides, the CDR3 is TGTGCCAGCAGCCGATTTCCGGGACTAGCACTGGGCCCAGATACGCAGTATTTT. It yields the protein CASSRFPGLALGPDTQYF.

The V gene is TRBV27, the J gene TRBJ2-2, with a weak D call TRBD2 (5 bases). The V end was cut by 1 base, the J end by 0 bases, with 9 bases between. The CDR3 length is 16 residues. Per germline, CDR1 MNHEY and CDR2 SMNVEV (reference sequence). CDR3 nucleotides: TGTGCCAGCAGTTTATTCTACGGGGCGAACACCGGGGAGCTGTTTTTT. It is translated as CASSLFYGANTGELFF.

In this sample, this clonotype turned up a few times. The V and J genes are TRBV7-9 and TRBJ2-1; D gene ambiguous. This CDR3 contains 11 residues. CDR1 is SEHNR, CDR2 FQNEAQ, per germline (reference sequence). V was pared by 5 bases and J by 10 bases, with 9 bases between. CDR3 loop: CASSVSGEQFF. DNA for the CDR3: TGTGCCAGCAGCGTGTCTGGAGAGCAGTTCTTC. Full variable domain (outside the CDR3, taken from reference TRBV7-9 and TRBJ2-1): DTGVSQNPRHKITKRGQNVTFRCDPISEHNRLYWYRQTLGQGPEFLTYFQNEAQLEKSRLLSDRFSAERPKGSFSTLEIQRTEQGDSAMYLCASSVSGEQFFGPGTRLTVL.

The gene calls are TRBV28 and TRBJ2-1; possible D gene TRBD2, 6 bases. Germline assignment: CDR1 MDHEN and CDR2 SYDVKM. V lost 7 bases and J 0 bases, leaving 13 bases between the germline ends. The CDR3 is made up of 15 amino acids. For the CDR3, the DNA is TGTGCCAGCACCAAACCGGGACTCTCCTACAATGAGCAGTTCTTC. The encoded protein is CASTKPGLSYNEQFF.

The chain uses TRBV6-2 or TRBV6-3 and TRBJ1-1; unclear D gene. V was cut by 8 bases and J by 5 bases, with 15 bases left in between. CDR1 MNHEY and CDR2 SVGEGT come from the germline V gene. The CDR3 totals 13 residues. In nucleotides, the CDR3 is TGTGCCAGCTGTCTCGGGTATTTGACTGAAGCTTTCTTT. This codes for CASCLGYLTEAFF.

J is TRBJ1-1 and V is TRBV12-3 or TRBV12-4; D gene uncertain. The CDR3 length is 12 residues. With 5 bases removed from V and 13 bases from J, the gap between germline ends came to 17 bases. CDR3 nucleotide sequence: TGTGCCAGCAGTGTTGAGGGTGCGATAAGTTTCTTT. It codes for CASSVEGAISFF.

A few counts support this clonotype. V gene TRBV28 combines with J gene TRBJ2-3; 7 nucleotides align to TRBD2. The CDR3 spans 15 residues. The J segment lost 0 bases and the V segment lost 5 bases, leaving 5 bases of the junction unmatched. Germline-derived CDR1 and CDR2 are MDHEN and SYDVKM. The CDR3 DNA is TGTGCCAGCAGTGGAGCGGGATCGAGCACAGATACGCAGTATTTT. Translated: CASSGAGSSTDTQYF.

V and J are TRBV20-1 and TRBJ1-1; 8 nucleotides align to TRBD1. CDR3 length: 16 amino acids. CDR1 is DFQATT and CDR2 is SNEGSKA in the germline V gene (reference sequence). V lost 4 bases and J lost 1; bases outside the gene matches: 11. The CDR3 is CSAKRAGGRENTEAFF. CDR3 nucleotides: TGCAGTGCTAAAAGAGCAGGGGGCAGGGAGAACACTGAAGCTTTCTTT.

This clonotype has a handful of counts. The gene calls are TRBV4-2 and TRBJ1-1; no definite D call. V shed 4 bases and J shed 6 bases, with 15 bases lying between them. Germline loops: CDR1 LGHNA, CDR2 YNFKEQ. The CDR3 extends over 14 amino acids. CDR3 loop: CASSLDAGSPEAFF. The CDR3 DNA sequence: TGTGCCAGCAGCCTCGATGCGGGGTCTCCTGAAGCTTTCTTT.

Turning to this clonotype: This clone may be a read error of a much larger clone one base away. The rearrangement joins TRBV20-1 to TRBJ2-3; 9 bases match TRBD2. Germline V lookup: CDR1 DFQATT, CDR2 SNEGSKA (reference sequence). V shed 0 bases and J 0 bases; nucleotides not matched to a gene: 4. This CDR3 comprises 16 residues. The DNA for the CDR3 is TGCAGTGCTAGAGATCCCCTAGCGGGAAGCACAGATACGCAGTATTTT. Its protein product is CSARDPLAGSTDTQYF.

The genes are TRBV6-6 and TRBJ2-3; D remains ambiguous. The V end was cut by 4 bases, the J end by 9 bases, with 14 bases between. The CDR3 length is 13 residues. Germline CDR1 reads MNHNY; CDR2 reads SVGAGI (reference sequence). CDR3 region: CASSLSSEGTQYF. For the CDR3, the DNA is TGTGCCAGCAGTTTAAGTTCCGAAGGCACGCAGTATTTT.

V gene TRBV30 combines with J gene TRBJ2-1; 10 bases align to TRBD2. This CDR3 spans 18 amino acids. Germline V gene lookup returns CDR1 GTSNPN and CDR2 SVGIG (reference sequence). Trimming removed 0 bases from V and 2 bases from J; junction bases left unmatched: 10. CDR3 sequence: CAWSVNPSGRRAYNEQFF. The CDR3 nucleotides read TGTGCCTGGAGTGTAAATCCTAGCGGGAGAAGAGCCTACAATGAGCAGTTCTTC.

This clonotype was seen many times. The chain recombines TRBV4-3 with TRBJ2-1; D remains unclear. The length of the CDR3 is 11 residues. Germline V gene sequence: CDR1 LGHNA, CDR2 YSLEER. The V and J ends lost 3 bases and 5 bases respectively, with 2 bases between them. The CDR3 loop reads CASSQHNEQFF. The CDR3 bases are TGCGCCAGCAGCCAGCACAATGAGCAGTTCTTC.